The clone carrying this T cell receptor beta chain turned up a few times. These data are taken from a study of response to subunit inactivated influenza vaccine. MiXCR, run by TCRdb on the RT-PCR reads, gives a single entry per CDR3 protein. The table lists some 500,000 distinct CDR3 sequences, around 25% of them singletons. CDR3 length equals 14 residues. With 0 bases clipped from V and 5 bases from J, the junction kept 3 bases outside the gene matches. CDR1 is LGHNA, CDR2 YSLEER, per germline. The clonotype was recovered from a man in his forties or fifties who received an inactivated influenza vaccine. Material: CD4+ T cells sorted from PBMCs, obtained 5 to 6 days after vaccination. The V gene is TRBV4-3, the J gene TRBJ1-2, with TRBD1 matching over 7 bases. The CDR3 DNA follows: TGCGCCAGCAGCCAAGATGGGACAGCTTATGGCTACACCTTC. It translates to CASSQDGTAYGYTF.